This T cell receptor (beta chain) was captured in a study of T-cell reconstitution after alpha-beta-depleted transplantation in children (dated by TCRdb to 2015 to 2016). Some background on the complete study: Using TCR repertoire profiling, the study followed T-cell immune reconstitution in a quantitative way in children after TCRalphabeta/CD19-depleted allogeneic hematopoietic cell transplantation.

In light of the paper, this sample's treatment or condition label describes: allogeneic hematopoietic cell transplantation with graft depleted of TCRalphabeta T cells and CD19 B cells. The transplant recipients were children given TCRalphabeta/CD19-depleted allogeneic hematopoietic cell grafts. Library preparation used PCR. Sequencing was carried out with an Illumina HiSeq 2500. TCR libraries were prepared with molecular barcoding, using unique molecular identifiers to normalize TCRbeta repertoire quantification. TCRdb applied fastp at Q25 and MiXCR to the public reads, then kept only in-frame beta chains. A single entry per CDR3 protein holds the most common genes and DNA from its merged rows. The sample records about 460,000 distinct CDR3 sequences, 11% of which are singletons. The ten largest clones represent 12% to 15% of the sample. Points the paper makes about the study in general: In some patients, high TCRbeta diversity at day 60 was attributed to recipient T cells and intrathymic progenitors that had survived conditioning. The apparently early recovery of alphabetaT-cell counts about two months after transplant reportedly depended on only several hundred rapidly expanded clones that came from non-depleted graft cells. The frequencies of hyperexpanded clones fell over the following months, and after one year, T-cell counts and TCRbeta diversity were mostly attributed to newly produced T cells.

Concerning this clonotype itself: No cognate antigen has been identified for it. No much larger clone is present one base from it, and per-base qualities are unavailable.

V drops 8 bases and J drops 0 bases, leaving 11 bases in between. The CDR3 numbers 14 residues from cysteine through phenylalanine. Only the CDR3 DNA stays, 42 bases, in frame from base 1. The germline V gene provides CDR1 SGHDN and CDR2 FVKESK. Here the chain combines TRBV14 and TRBJ2-4, with no D gene named confidently. This sequence was found in a female patient between 2 and 15 years old who had a stem cell transplant for aplastic anemia, so the T cells may come from the graft donor. The source material was PBMCs, mostly from graft donor cells, sampled 180 days after TCRalphabeta/CD19-depleted stem cell transplant. The CDR3 region reads CASGVRLAKNIQYF. The DNA sequence is as follows: TGTGCCAGCGGCGTCAGGCTAGCCAAAAACATTCAGTACTTC.